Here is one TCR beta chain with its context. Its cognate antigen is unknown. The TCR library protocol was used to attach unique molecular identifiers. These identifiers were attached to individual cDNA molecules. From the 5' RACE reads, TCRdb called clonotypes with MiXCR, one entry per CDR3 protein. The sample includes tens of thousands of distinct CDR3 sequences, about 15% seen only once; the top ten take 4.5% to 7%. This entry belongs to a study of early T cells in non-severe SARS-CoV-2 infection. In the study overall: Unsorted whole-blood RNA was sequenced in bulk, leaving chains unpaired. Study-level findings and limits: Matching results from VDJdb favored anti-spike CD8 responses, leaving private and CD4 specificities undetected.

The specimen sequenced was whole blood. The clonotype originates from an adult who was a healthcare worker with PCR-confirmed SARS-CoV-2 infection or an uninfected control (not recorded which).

The CDR3 region is CASSYQAGASEAFF. CDR3 coding DNA: TGTGCCAGCAGTTATCAGGCAGGAGCTTCCGAAGCTTTCTTT. This rearrangement joins TRBV6-2 or TRBV6-3 to TRBJ1-1; D is unresolved. The CDR3 consists of 14 residues. Trimming removed 3 bases at V and 8 bases at J, with 16 bases between. Germline CDR1 and CDR2: MNHEY and SVGEGT.